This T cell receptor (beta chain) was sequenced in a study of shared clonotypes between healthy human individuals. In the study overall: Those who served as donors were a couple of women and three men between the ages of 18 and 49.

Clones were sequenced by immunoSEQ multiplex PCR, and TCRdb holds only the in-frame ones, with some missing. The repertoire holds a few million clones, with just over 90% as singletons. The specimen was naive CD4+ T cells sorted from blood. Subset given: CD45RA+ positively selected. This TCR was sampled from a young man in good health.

The CDR3 here is CASSGTPTNYGYTF. The CDR3, as DNA: TGTGCCAGCAGTGGGACACCCACTAACTATGGCTACACCTTC. This chain links TRBV28 with TRBJ1-2; a possible D gene is TRBD1 (6 bases). CDR3 length: 14 amino acids. V was shortened by 5 bases and J by 0 bases, with 10 bases between the two germline ends. The germline CDR1 and CDR2 sequences are MDHEN and SYDVKM.